The rows below give T cell receptor beta chains drawn from one sample of a study of early T cells in non-severe SARS-CoV-2 infection. TCRdb re-analysed the 5' RACE reads in MiXCR, keeping a single row per CDR3 protein. The data contain about 48,000 distinct CDR3 sequences, roughly 9.8% of them seen just once; the ten biggest clones take up about 8%. Sample: whole blood. These receptors came from an adult who was a healthcare worker with PCR-confirmed SARS-CoV-2 infection or an uninfected control (not recorded which). CDR3s leave out the opening cysteine and the closing phenylalanine or tryptophan. The order of the fields is J gene, V gene, CDR3 protein.

TRBJ2-2	TRBV2	ASSGTNTGELF
TRBJ2-1	TRBV7-9	ASSLLVSGNEQF
TRBJ1-2	TRBV7-2	ASSWDRDYGYT
TRBJ1-2	TRBV11-2	ASSSGQALYGYT
TRBJ2-1	TRBV10-3	AISGAGRKDEQF
TRBJ2-5	TRBV11-2	ASSPARSVETQY
TRBJ2-7	TRBV27	ASSKGQLWYEQY
TRBJ2-1	TRBV11-3	ASSPRQGSGSYEQF
TRBJ2-4	TRBV20-1	SARTGQDGQY
TRBJ2-7	TRBV12-3/TRBV12-4	ASSLSGYEQY
TRBJ2-1	TRBV29-1	SASLSSTVHEQF
TRBJ2-7	TRBV7-9	ASSLIPYEQY
TRBJ2-7	TRBV28	ASSPYPGASYEQY
TRBJ1-5	TRBV29-1	SARDSNQPQH
TRBJ2-7	TRBV28	ASSLTLQGQY
TRBJ1-1	TRBV29-1	SVVPARGYNTEAF
TRBJ2-3	TRBV28	ASSYPDTQY
TRBJ1-1	TRBV12-3/TRBV12-4	ASSGTGEAF
TRBJ2-3	TRBV20-1	SARDGGTQY
TRBJ2-1	TRBV19	ASKVGVFNEQF
TRBJ2-5	TRBV28	ASSFMNYLQETQY
TRBJ1-5	TRBV6-2/TRBV6-3	ASRSRSGSNQPQH
TRBJ1-4	TRBV9	ASSVVLADRQGHATNEKLF
TRBJ1-1	TRBV6-5	ASSYLGTEAF